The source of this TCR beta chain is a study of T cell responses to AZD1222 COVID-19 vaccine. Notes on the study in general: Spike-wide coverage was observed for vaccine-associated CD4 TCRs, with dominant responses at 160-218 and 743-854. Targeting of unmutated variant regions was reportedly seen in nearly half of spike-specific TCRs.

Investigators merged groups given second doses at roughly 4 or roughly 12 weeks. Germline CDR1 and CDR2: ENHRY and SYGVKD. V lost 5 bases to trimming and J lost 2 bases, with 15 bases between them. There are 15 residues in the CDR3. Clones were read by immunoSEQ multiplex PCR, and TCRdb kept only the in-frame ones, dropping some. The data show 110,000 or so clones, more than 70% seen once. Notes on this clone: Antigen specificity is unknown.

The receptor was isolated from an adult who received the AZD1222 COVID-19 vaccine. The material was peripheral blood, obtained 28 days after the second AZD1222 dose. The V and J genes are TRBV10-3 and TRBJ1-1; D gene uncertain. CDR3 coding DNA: TGTGCCATCAGTCCGGGTCCCCTTCTAAACACTGAAGCTTTCTTT. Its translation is CAISPGPLLNTEAFF.